One T cell receptor beta chain is described in this entry. Its antigen remains unknown. The data derive from a study of early T cells in non-severe SARS-CoV-2 infection. Study-level points and caveats: The matching step, a VDJdb search, favored anti-spike CD8 responses and missed private and CD4 specificities.

The germline V gene encodes CDR1 SGHTA and CDR2 FQGTGA. The V end lost 6 bases, the J end lost 6 bases, and 14 bases lay between the germline ends. The CDR3 is 13 residues long. Each cDNA molecule carried a unique molecular identifier. From the 5' RACE reads, TCRdb called clonotypes with MiXCR, one entry per CDR3 protein. The table includes under 45,000 distinct CDR3 sequences, 6% to 7.5% detected once. The sample in question was whole blood, obtained at baseline. The rearrangement links TRBV7-3 to TRBJ1-1, with D tentatively TRBD1 (6 bases). The receptor was isolated from an adult who was a healthcare worker with PCR-confirmed SARS-CoV-2 infection or an uninfected control (not recorded which). Here the CDR3 DNA reads TGTGCCAGCAGTTTACACAGGGCCGCTGAAGCTTTCTTT. Protein: CASSLHRAAEAFF.